This T cell receptor (beta chain) appears in the sequencing data of a study of vaccination and CD4 T cells after COVID-19. Turning to the study itself: Convalescent patients were SARS-CoV-2 positive by nasal swab PCR; nine mild, one severe. Six males and four females, two Hispanic, made up the convalescents. General study results and limits: In convalescent patients, a median roughly 86% of reactive clones appeared only post-vaccination.

About this clonotype itself: Its antigen is undetermined.

Looked up from germline, CDR1 is GTSNPN and CDR2 is SVGIG (reference sequence). V lost 1 base and J lost 2, with 7 bases in between. The CDR3 is 13 residues long. With the Oncomine TCR Beta short-read assay, DNA from cultured CD4+ T cells was sequenced. MiXCR, applied by TCRdb to the PCR reads, yields one record per CDR3 protein. The repertoire holds 15,000 to 20,000 distinct CDR3 sequences, with 56% as singletons. Indicated treatment: roughly 10-day PBMC culture with coronavirus spike peptide pools or control peptides (ViraFEST assay). The authors cultured about 2.2 million PBMCs per well with roughly 9.8 IU/ml IL-2 and about 9.4 ug/ml peptide pools.

The V gene is TRBV30, the J gene TRBJ2-3; no clear D. The sample comprised CD4+ T cells from blood, cultured in vitro. This clonotype was sampled from a human donor who had recovered from COVID-19. The CDR3 sequence: CAWSGTVTDTQYF. As DNA, the CDR3 is TGTGCCTGGAGTGGAACAGTCACAGATACGCAGTATTTT.